The present entry profiles one T cell receptor (beta chain) with its context. No antigen is known for it. Base qualities are not provided; no much larger clone lies one nucleotide away. The CDR3 numbers 15 residues from cysteine through phenylalanine. The CDR3 DNA has 45 bases and is translated from base 1. V and J are truncated by 2 bases and 2 bases respectively, leaving an intervening sequence of 9 bases. Sequences SNHLY (CDR1) and FYNNEI (CDR2) are obtained from the germline V gene. This sample is part of a study of blood T cell repertoires in COVID-19 (dated by TCRdb to 2018 to 2020). In terms of the full investigation: Samples from collaborators originated in the United States, Italy and Spain and spanned both the acute and convalescent phases of COVID-19. Samples were obtained from the ongoing ImmuneRACE study (first 160 participants) and from 1,200 or so subjects provided by 6 global collaborators. The material from the prospective study consisted of cDNA or gDNA derived from T cells, B-cell-depleted T cells, or PBMCs. Sample metadata almost always included a de-identified subject ID, COVID-19 status, age in years and sex. A freely available public database, intended as a resource for researchers studying the immune response to SARS-CoV-2, is where the repertoires were released. Where available, HLA class I and class II types were taken from metadata supplied by the sample provider and were not determined by assay-based typing. The dataset comprised deeply sampled blood TCRbeta repertoires from subjects exposed to, actively infected with, or recovered from COVID-19.

Overall study outcomes, separate from this receptor: How much clinical and demographic metadata was included differed by source and by participant, and the metadata was provided uncurated.

Whole blood was collected in K2EDTA tubes by collaborating institutions according to the institutions' own protocols. For TCRbeta analysis, collaborators shipped samples as frozen whole blood, isolated PBMCs, or DNA extracted from either of those sample types. TCRbeta CDR3 regions were amplified from genomic DNA by means of the immunoSEQ Assay, a bias-controlled multiplex PCR. The source study handled its data this way. The number of nucleated cells in each sample was estimated from the amplification of reference gene primers within the assay. To quantify the absolute abundance of each unique TCRbeta CDR3 rearrangement, sequence reads were collapsed and filtered. For each sample, productive Simpson clonality was calculated as the square root of Simpson's diversity index over productive rearrangements. TCRdb retrieved this table from immuneACCESS and kept in-frame rearrangements only. Not all clones are present; in checked studies, unresolved V genes account for under half, and no reason is known for the remainder. V and J calls and clone size come straight from that table; D and trimming were deduced from the DNA. The sample table holds about 130,000 clones, of which about 83% were seen once. The ten largest clones capture about an eighth of the sample.

The chain couples TRBV2 to TRBJ1-4; the D gene assignment is ambiguous. The origin of this receptor is a man in his fifties or sixties with acute or convalescent COVID-19. The material sequenced was peripheral blood. The DNA is as follows: TGTGCCAGCAGTGAATGGGCAGACACTAATGAAAAACTGTTTTTT. This encodes CASSEWADTNEKLFF.